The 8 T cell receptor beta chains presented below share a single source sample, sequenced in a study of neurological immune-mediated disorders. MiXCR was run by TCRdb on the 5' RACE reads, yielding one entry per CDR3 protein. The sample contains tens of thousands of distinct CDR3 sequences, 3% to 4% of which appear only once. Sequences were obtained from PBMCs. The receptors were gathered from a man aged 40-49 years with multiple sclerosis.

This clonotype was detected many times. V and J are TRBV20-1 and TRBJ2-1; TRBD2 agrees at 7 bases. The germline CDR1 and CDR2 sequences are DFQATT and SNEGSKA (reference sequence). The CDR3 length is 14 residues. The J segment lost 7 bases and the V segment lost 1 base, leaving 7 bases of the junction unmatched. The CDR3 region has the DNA TGCAGTGCTAGAGCCCCGGGAGGTGGGAATGAGCAGTTCTTC. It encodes CSARAPGGGNEQFF.

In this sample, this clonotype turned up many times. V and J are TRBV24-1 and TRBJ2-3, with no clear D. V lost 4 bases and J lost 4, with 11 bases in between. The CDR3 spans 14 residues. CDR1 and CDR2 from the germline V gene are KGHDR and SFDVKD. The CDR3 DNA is TGTGCCACCAGTGACAAAATCGTCCCAGATACGCAGTATTTT. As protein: CATSDKIVPDTQYF.

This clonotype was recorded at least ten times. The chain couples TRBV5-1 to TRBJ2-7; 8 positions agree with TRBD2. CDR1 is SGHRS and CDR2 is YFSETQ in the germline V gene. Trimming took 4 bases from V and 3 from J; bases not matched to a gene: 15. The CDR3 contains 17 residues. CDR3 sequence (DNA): TGCGCCAGCAGCCCGGGGGGGTTCCCACCCCCCCTCTACGAGCAGTACTTC. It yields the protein CASSPGGFPPPLYEQYF.

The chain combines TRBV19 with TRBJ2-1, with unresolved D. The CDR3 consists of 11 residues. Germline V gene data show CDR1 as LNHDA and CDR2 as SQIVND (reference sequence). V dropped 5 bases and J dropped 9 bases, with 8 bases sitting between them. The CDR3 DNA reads TGTGCCAGTAGTCAAGTGGGTGAGCAGTTCTTC. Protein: CASSQVGEQFF.

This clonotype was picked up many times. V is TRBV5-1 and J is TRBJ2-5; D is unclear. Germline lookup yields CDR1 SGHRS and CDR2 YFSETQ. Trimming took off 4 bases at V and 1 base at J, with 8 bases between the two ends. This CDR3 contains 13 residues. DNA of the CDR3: TGCGCCAGCAGCGCATCCCTCCAAGAGACCCAGTACTTC. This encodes CASSASLQETQYF.

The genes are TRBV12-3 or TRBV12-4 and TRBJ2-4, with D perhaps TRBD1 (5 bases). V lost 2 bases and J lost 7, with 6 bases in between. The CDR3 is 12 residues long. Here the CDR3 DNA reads TGTGCCAGCAGTTTACCAGGGAACATTCAGTACTTC. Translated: CASSLPGNIQYF.

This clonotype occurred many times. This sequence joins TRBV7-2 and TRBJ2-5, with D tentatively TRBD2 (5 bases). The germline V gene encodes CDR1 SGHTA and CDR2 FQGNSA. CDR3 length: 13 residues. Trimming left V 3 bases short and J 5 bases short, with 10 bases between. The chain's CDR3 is CASSFGQRETQYF. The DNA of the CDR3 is TGTGCCAGCAGCTTCGGCCAGCGGGAGACCCAGTACTTC.

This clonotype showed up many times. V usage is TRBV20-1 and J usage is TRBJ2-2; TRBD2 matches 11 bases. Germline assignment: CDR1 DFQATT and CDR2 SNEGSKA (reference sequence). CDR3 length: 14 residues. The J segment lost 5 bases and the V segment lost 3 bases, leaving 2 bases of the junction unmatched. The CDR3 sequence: CSASASGGTGELFF. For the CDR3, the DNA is TGCAGTGCTAGCGCTAGCGGGGGGACCGGGGAGCTGTTTTTT.